A single sample gave rise to the 20 T cell receptor beta chains below, sequenced in a study of T cell responses to AZD1222 COVID-19 vaccine. The table came from immunoSEQ multiplex PCR; TCRdb's copy has only in-frame clones and leaves some out. In the table there are roughly 270,000 clones, 85% to 95% of which are singletons. The source material was peripheral blood, sampled 28 days after the second AZD1222 dose. These receptors all stem from an adult who received the AZD1222 COVID-19 vaccine.

The V call is TRBV5-4, the J call TRBJ2-1; no definite D call. Germline V CDR1 and CDR2: SGHNT, YYREEE (reference sequence). The ends were cut back, 4 bases at V and 0 bases at J, with 5 bases in the middle. The CDR3 loop spans 13 amino acids. CDR3 sequence (DNA): TGTGCCAGCAGCCCGAGCTCCTACAATGAGCAGTTCTTC. Its translation: CASSPSSYNEQFF.

The chain combines TRBV27 with TRBJ2-7, with D maybe TRBD1 (5 bases). V was shortened by 0 bases and J by 1 base, with 13 bases between the two germline ends. Germline CDR1 reads MNHEY; CDR2 reads SMNVEV (reference sequence). The CDR3 is 16 residues long. The CDR3 here is CASSLSEGAVSYEQYF. CDR3 in DNA: TGTGCCAGCAGTTTATCGGAAGGGGCGGTGTCCTACGAGCAGTACTTC.

This clone was detected a few times. The sample contains more than one DNA sequence encoding this CDR3. The V call is TRBV9, the J call TRBJ2-7, with a tentative D call TRBD1 (7 bases). Germline V gene data show CDR1 as SGDLS and CDR2 as YYNGEE. Trimming stripped 0 bases from V and 6 bases from J, with 10 bases between. The CDR3 runs 13 residues. CDR3 amino acids: CASSVGQGGEQYF. The CDR3 region has the DNA TGTGCCAGCAGCGTAGGTCAGGGGGGCGAGCAGTACTTC. The complete variable domain, with remaining parts taken from reference TRBV9 and TRBJ2-7, reads DSGVTQTPKHLITATGQRVTLRCSPRSGDLSVYWYQQSLDQGLQFLIQYYNGEERAKGNILERFSAQQFPDLHSELNLSSLELGDSALYFCASSVGQGGEQYFGPGTRLTVT.

This clone was seen only a few times. This sample also contains other DNA sequences that code for the same CDR3. The gene calls are TRBV5-1 and TRBJ1-4; D perhaps matches TRBD1 (5 bases). Germline V CDR1 and CDR2: SGHRS, YFSETQ. This CDR3 is built from 14 residues. Trimming took off 3 bases at V and 4 bases at J, with 10 bases between the two ends. The CDR3 nucleotides are TGCGCCAGCAGCTCTGGACAAGTTAATGAAAAACTGTTTTTT. It yields the protein CASSSGQVNEKLFF. Full variable domain (outside the CDR3, taken from reference TRBV5-1 and TRBJ1-4): KAGVTQTPRYLIKTRGQQVTLSCSPISGHRSVSWYQQTPGQGLQFLFEYFSETQRNKGNFPGRFSGRQFSNSRSEMNVSTLELGDSALYLCASSSGQVNEKLFFGSGTQLSVL.

The rearrangement links TRBV5-6 to TRBJ2-5; TRBD1 matches 7 bases. From germline, CDR1 is SGHDT and CDR2 YYEEEE. The junction had 6 bases not matched to a gene; V was cut back by 2 bases and J by 5 bases. The CDR3 extends over 14 amino acids. DNA of the CDR3: TGTGCCAGCAGCTTACCCACAGGGGTGGAGACCCAGTACTTC. Translated: CASSLPTGVETQYF.

V gene TRBV25-1 combines with J gene TRBJ1-2; D unclear. The germline gives CDR1 MGHDK, CDR2 SYGVNS. The CDR3 runs to 12 residues. Trimming pared 4 bases from V and 8 bases from J, leaving 11 bases between. The CDR3 DNA sequence: TGTGCCAGCAGTGCGGCAATCGGGGGCTACACCTTC. It codes for CASSAAIGGYTF.

This clone has only one observation. The chain has TRBV6-5 and TRBJ2-5; 7 bases align to TRBD1. CDR1 is MNHEY, CDR2 SVGAGI, per germline. This CDR3 has 15 residues. V dropped 2 bases and J dropped 0; count of bases not matched to a gene: 3. This chain's CDR3 is CASSYRGPHQETQYF. The CDR3 bases are TGTGCCAGCAGTTACAGGGGGCCCCACCAAGAGACCCAGTACTTC.

On this clone itself: One end of the junction varies from germline; a read error may be responsible. This chain connects TRBV28 to TRBJ1-5; D uncertain. The CDR3 has 13 amino acids. Germline lookup yields CDR1 MDHEN and CDR2 SYDVKM. Here the CDR3 DNA reads TGTGCCAGCAGCACGGACGGATATCAACCCCAGCATTTT. Residues: CASSTDGYQPQHF.

This chain connects TRBV6-1 to TRBJ2-7; the match to TRBD1 covers 9 bases. The CDR3 has 19 amino acids. With 0 bases clipped from V and 3 bases from J, the junction kept 15 bases outside the gene matches. Germline CDR1 is MNHNS and CDR2 is SASEGT. In nucleotides, the CDR3 is TGTGCCAGCAGTGAAGCGCCTCCGGGGGACAGGGAAGGAGTCTACGAGCAGTACTTC. This encodes CASSEAPPGDREGVYEQYF.

The V call is TRBV18, the J call TRBJ2-7, with TRBD1 identical over 8 bases. Germline lookup yields CDR1 KGHSH and CDR2 LQKENI. The length of the CDR3 is 13 residues. V lost 3 bases and J lost 3; bases outside the gene matches: 1. For the CDR3, the DNA is TGTGCCAGCTCACCGACAGGGGACTACGAGCAGTACTTC. Translation gives CASSPTGDYEQYF. The full variable domain, its missing parts supplied by reference TRBV18 and TRBJ2-7, is NAGVMQNPRHLVRRRGQEARLRCSPMKGHSHVYWYRQLPEEGLKFMVYLQKENIIDESGMPKERFSAEFPKEGPSILRIQQVVRGDSAAYFCASSPTGDYEQYFGPGTRLTVT.

The table lists this clone with a count of one. This chain uses TRBV5-1 with TRBJ2-7; tentatively, D is TRBD1 (5 bases). CDR3 length equals 14 residues. Looked up from germline, CDR1 is SGHRS and CDR2 is YFSETQ. V dropped 1 base and J dropped 4 bases, with 12 bases sitting between them. CDR3 nucleotide sequence: TGCGCCAGCAGCTTGCAGACAGACAGATACGAGCAGTACTTC. It yields the protein CASSLQTDRYEQYF. The whole variable domain, filled in from reference TRBV5-1 and TRBJ2-7, reads KAGVTQTPRYLIKTRGQQVTLSCSPISGHRSVSWYQQTPGQGLQFLFEYFSETQRNKGNFPGRFSGRQFSNSRSEMNVSTLELGDSALYLCASSLQTDRYEQYFGPGTRLTVT.

This clone was seen just once. The rearrangement joins TRBV7-2 to TRBJ1-6; D unclear. The germline gives CDR1 SGHTA, CDR2 FQGNSA. V shed 5 bases and J shed 7 bases, with 9 bases lying between them. The CDR3 has 13 amino acids. The CDR3 bases are TGTGCCAGCAGCCGACCGGGGAATTCACCCCTCCACTTT. Residues: CASSRPGNSPLHF.

This clone was observed a few times. Written as DNA, the CDR3 is TGCGCCAGCAGCTCCCGGGACAGCTCCTACGAGCAGTACTTC. Translating it yields CASSSRDSSYEQYF. V and J are TRBV5-1 and TRBJ2-7, with 7 bases identical to TRBD1. CDR1 is SGHRS, CDR2 YFSETQ, per germline. V dropped 3 bases and J dropped 0; count of bases not matched to a gene: 3. The CDR3 loop spans 14 amino acids. The variable domain in full, with the rest retrieved from reference TRBV5-1 and TRBJ2-7, is KAGVTQTPRYLIKTRGQQVTLSCSPISGHRSVSWYQQTPGQGLQFLFEYFSETQRNKGNFPGRFSGRQFSNSRSEMNVSTLELGDSALYLCASSSRDSSYEQYFGPGTRLTVT.

The chain's CDR3 is CASGLAGSDTQYF. The CDR3 DNA sequence: TGTGCCAGCGGACTAGCGGGATCAGATACGCAGTATTTT. V is TRBV28 and J is TRBJ2-3, with TRBD2 identical over 12 bases. The CDR3 contains 13 residues. The V and J ends lost 8 bases and 4 bases, in that order; junction bases with no gene match: 1. Germline lookup yields CDR1 MDHEN and CDR2 SYDVKM. The full variable domain, its missing parts supplied by reference TRBV28 and TRBJ2-3, is DVKVTQSSRYLVKRTGEKVFLECVQDMDHENMFWYRQDPGLGLRLIYFSYDVKMKEKGDIPEGYSVSREKKERFSLILESASTNQTSMYLCASGLAGSDTQYFGPGTRLTVL.

V usage is TRBV24-1 and J usage is TRBJ2-6; D not certain. Germline V gene lookup returns CDR1 KGHDR and CDR2 SFDVKD. The CDR3 is made up of 14 amino acids. The germline V and J ends were trimmed by 1 base and 4 bases, with 4 bases remaining between them. The CDR3 loop reads CATSDFSGANVLTF. The CDR3 DNA is TGTGCCACCAGTGATTTTTCAGGGGCCAACGTCCTGACTTTC.

The chain has TRBV28 and TRBJ1-5, with TRBD1 as a possible D gene (6 bases). Germline V gives CDR1 MDHEN, CDR2 SYDVKM. Trimming took 2 bases from V and 1 from J, leaving 12 bases between them. The CDR3 spans 16 residues. This CDR3 is CASSLRRGVSNQPQHF. CDR3 nucleotide sequence: TGTGCCAGCAGTTTAAGAAGGGGGGTGAGCAATCAGCCCCAGCATTTT.

The chain has TRBV27 and TRBJ2-3; unclear D gene. This CDR3 spans 13 amino acids. Trimming took off 3 bases at V and 8 bases at J, with 12 bases between the two ends. CDR1 MNHEY and CDR2 SMNVEV come from the germline V gene (reference sequence). The CDR3 here is CASSLRVAFTQYF. CDR3 coding DNA: TGTGCCAGCAGTTTGAGAGTCGCTTTTACGCAGTATTTT.

The chain recombines TRBV2 with TRBJ2-2; 10 positions agree with TRBD2. CDR3 length equals 14 residues. Germline-derived CDR1 and CDR2 are SNHLY and FYNNEI. V shed 8 bases and J 5 bases; nucleotides not matched to a gene: 5. The CDR3 DNA reads TGTGCCAGCTTACTAGCGGGGTTTACCGGGGAGCTGTTTTTT. It yields the protein CASLLAGFTGELFF.

V gene TRBV27 combines with J gene TRBJ2-1; the D call may be TRBD1 or TRBD2 (5 bases each). The CDR3 spans 13 residues. V shed 7 bases and J shed 3 bases, with 10 bases lying between them. In germline, CDR1 is MNHEY, CDR2 SMNVEV (reference sequence). CDR3 sequence: CASTLGDYNEQFF. The CDR3 coding sequence is TGTGCCAGCACCCTGGGGGACTACAATGAGCAGTTCTTC.

Points on this clone: One end of the junction fails to match germline, which may point to a read error. CDR3 coding DNA: TGCGCCAGCAGCCAAGTGGTTGGAACCGGCACGGATACGCAGTATTTT. Encoded protein: CASSQVVGTGTDTQYF. The chain couples TRBV4-1 to TRBJ2-3; D not certain. This CDR3 has 16 amino acids. From germline, CDR1 is MGHRA and CDR2 YSYEKL.